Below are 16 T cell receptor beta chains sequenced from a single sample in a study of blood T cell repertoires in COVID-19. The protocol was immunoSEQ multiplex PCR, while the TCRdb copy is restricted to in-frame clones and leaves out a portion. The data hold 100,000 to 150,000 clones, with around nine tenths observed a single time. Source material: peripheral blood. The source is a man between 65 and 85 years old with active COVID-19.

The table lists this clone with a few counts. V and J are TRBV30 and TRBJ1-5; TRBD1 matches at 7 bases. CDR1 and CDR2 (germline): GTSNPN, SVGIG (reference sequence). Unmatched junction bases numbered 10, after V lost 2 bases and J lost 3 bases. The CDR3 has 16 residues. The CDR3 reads CAWSPQGQLVNQPQHF. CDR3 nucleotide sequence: TGTGCCTGGAGTCCGCAGGGACAGCTTGTCAATCAGCCCCAGCATTTT.

For the CDR3, the DNA is TGTGCCAGCAGAACGGGGGAGGGTTTCACAGATACGCAGTATTTT. Amino acid sequence: CASRTGEGFTDTQYF. The J gene is TRBJ2-3, the V gene TRBV6-6; 7 bases align to TRBD2. V lost 6 bases, J lost 2 bases, and 8 bases stayed unmatched. Germline values: CDR1 MNHNY, CDR2 SVGAGI (reference sequence). This CDR3 contains 15 residues.

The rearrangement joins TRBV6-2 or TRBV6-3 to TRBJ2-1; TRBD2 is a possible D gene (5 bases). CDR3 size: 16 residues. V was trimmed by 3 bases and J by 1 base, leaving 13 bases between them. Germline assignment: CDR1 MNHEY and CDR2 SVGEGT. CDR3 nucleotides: TGTGCCAGCAGTTATGGCGGGTGGGTATCCTACAATGAGCAGTTCTTC. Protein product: CASSYGGWVSYNEQFF.

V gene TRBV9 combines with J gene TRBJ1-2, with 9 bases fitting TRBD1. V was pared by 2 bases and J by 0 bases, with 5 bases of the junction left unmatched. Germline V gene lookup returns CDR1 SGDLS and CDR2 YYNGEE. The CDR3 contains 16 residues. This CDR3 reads CASSVEQGAANYGYTF. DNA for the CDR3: TGTGCCAGCAGCGTTGAACAGGGGGCGGCTAACTATGGCTACACCTTC.

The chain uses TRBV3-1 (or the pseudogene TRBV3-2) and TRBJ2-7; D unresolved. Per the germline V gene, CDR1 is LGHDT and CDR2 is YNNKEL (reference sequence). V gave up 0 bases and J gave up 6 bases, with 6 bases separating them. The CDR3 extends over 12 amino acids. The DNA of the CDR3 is TGTGCCAGCAGCCAAGACGAGCGCGAGCAGTACTTC. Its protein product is CASSQDEREQYF.

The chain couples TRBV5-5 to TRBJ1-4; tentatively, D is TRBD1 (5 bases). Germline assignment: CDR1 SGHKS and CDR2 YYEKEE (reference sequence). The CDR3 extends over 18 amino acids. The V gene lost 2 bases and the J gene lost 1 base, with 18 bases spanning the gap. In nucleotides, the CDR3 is TGTGCCAGCAGCTTTGGAAGGGGCGCCGGGCGAACTAATGAAAAACTGTTTTTT. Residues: CASSFGRGAGRTNEKLFF.

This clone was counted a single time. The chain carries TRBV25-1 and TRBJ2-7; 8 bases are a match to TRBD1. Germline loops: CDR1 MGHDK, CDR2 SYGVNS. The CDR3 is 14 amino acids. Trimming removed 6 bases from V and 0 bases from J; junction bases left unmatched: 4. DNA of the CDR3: TGTGCCAGCAGCAGGACAGGGCGCTCCTACGAGCAGTACTTC. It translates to CASSRTGRSYEQYF.

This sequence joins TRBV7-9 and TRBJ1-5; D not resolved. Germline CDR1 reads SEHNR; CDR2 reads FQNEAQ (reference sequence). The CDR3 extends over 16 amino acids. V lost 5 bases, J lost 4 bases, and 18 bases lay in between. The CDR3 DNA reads TGTGCCAGCAGCCCTAGCGGCGGGGTAGGTAATCAGCCCCAGCATTTT. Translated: CASSPSGGVGNQPQHF.

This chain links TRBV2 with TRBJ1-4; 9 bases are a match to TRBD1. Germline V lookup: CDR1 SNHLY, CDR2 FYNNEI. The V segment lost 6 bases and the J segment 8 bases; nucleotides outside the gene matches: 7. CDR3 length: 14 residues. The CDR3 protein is CASSPQGAEEKLFF. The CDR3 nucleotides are TGTGCCAGCAGCCCACAGGGGGCGGAGGAAAAACTGTTTTTT.

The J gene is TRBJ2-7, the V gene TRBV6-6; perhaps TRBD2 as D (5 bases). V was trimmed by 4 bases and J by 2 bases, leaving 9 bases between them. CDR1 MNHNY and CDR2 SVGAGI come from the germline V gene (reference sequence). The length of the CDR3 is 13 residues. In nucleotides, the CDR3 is TGTGCCAGCAGTTCACCCGGGACCTACGAGCAGTACTTC. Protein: CASSSPGTYEQYF.

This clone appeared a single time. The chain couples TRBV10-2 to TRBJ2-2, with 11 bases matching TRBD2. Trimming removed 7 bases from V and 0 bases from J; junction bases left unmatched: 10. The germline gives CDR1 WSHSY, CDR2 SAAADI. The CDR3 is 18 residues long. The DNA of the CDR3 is TGCGCCAGCATTCGGGTAGCGGGAGGGGCCCCGAACACCGGGGAGCTGTTTTTT. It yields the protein CASIRVAGGAPNTGELFF.

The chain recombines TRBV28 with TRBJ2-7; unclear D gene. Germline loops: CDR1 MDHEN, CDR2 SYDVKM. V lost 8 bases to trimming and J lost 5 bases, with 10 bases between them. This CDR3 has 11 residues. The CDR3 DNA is TGTGCCAGCGGTCCTGAGAACGAGCAGTACTTC. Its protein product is CASGPENEQYF. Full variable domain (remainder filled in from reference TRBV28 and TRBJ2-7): DVKVTQSSRYLVKRTGEKVFLECVQDMDHENMFWYRQDPGLGLRLIYFSYDVKMKEKGDIPEGYSVSREKKERFSLILESASTNQTSMYLCASGPENEQYFGPGTRLTVT.

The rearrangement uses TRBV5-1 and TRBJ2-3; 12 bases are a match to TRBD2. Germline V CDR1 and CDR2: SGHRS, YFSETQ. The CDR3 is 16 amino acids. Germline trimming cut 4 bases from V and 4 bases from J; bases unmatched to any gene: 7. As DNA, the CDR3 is TGCGCCAGCAGCGGGAGGACTAGCGGGAAGGCAGATACGCAGTATTTT. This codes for CASSGRTSGKADTQYF.

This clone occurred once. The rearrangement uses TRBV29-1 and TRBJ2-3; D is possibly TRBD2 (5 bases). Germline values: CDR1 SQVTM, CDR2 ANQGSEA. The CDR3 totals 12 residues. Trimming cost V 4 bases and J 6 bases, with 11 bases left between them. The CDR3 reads CSVVGVADTQYF. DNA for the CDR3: TGCAGCGTTGTGGGAGTCGCGGATACGCAGTATTTT.

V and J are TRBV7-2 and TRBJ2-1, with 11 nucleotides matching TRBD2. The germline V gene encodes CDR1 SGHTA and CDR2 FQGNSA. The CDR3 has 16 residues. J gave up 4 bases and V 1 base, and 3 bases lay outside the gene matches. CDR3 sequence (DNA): TGTGCCAGCAGCTTAGGTACTAGCGGGAGATACAATGAGCAGTTCTTC. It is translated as CASSLGTSGRYNEQFF. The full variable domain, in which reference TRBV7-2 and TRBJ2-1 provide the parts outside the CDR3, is GAGVSQSPSNKVTEKGKDVELRCDPISGHTALYWYRQSLGQGLEFLIYFQGNSAPDKSGLPSDRFSAERTGGSVSTLTIQRTQQEDSAVYLCASSLGTSGRYNEQFFGPGTRLTVL.

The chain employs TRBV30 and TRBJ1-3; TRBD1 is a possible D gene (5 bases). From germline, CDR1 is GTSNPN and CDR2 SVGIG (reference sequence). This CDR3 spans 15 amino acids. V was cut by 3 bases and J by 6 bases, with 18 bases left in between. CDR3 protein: CAWRPYGGEKNTIYF. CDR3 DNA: TGTGCCTGGAGGCCGTACGGGGGGGAGAAAAACACCATATATTTT.